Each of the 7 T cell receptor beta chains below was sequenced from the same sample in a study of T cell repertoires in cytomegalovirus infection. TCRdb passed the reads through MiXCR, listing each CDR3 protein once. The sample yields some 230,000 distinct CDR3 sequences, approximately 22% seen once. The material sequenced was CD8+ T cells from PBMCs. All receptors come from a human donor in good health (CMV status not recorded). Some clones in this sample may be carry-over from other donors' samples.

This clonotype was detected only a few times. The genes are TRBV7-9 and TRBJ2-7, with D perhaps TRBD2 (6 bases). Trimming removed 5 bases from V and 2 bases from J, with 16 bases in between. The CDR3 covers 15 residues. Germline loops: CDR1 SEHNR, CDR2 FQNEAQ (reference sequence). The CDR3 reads CASSNYSGLTYEQYF. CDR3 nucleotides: TGTGCCAGCAGCAACTATAGCGGCCTAACCTACGAGCAGTACTTC.

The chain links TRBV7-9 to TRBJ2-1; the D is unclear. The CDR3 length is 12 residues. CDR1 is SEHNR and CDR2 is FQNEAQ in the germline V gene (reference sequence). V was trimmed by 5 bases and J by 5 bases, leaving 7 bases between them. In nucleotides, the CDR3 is TGTGCCAGCAGCCATACTCACAATGAGCAGTTCTTC. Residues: CASSHTHNEQFF.

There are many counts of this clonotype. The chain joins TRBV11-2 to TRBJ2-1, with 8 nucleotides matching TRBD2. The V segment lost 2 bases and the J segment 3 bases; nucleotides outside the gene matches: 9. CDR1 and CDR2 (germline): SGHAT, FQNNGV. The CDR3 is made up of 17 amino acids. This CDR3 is CASSLHGGAVSYNEQFF. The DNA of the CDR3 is TGTGCCAGCAGCTTACACGGGGGGGCGGTTAGCTACAATGAGCAGTTCTTC. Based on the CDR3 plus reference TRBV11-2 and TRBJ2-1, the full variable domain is EAGVAQSPRYKIIEKRQSVAFWCNPISGHATLYWYQQILGQGPKLLIQFQNNGVVDDSQLPKDRFSAERLKGVDSTLKIQPAKLEDSAVYLCASSLHGGAVSYNEQFFGPGTRLTVL.

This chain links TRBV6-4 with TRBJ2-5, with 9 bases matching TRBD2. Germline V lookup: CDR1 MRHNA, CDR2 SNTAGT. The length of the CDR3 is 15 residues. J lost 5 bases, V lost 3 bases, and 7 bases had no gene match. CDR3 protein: CASSEASGDGETQYF. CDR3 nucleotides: TGTGCCAGCAGTGAAGCTAGCGGGGACGGGGAGACCCAGTACTTC.

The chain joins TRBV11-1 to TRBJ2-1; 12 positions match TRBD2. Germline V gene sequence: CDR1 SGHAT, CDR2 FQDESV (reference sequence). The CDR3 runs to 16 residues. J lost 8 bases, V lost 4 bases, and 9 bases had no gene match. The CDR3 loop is CASSYILAGGPDEQFF. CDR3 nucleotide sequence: TGTGCCAGCAGCTATATCCTAGCGGGGGGGCCCGATGAGCAGTTCTTC.

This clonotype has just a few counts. The CDR3, as DNA: TGTGCCAGTAGTATCGCGGGGGGGCCCGGGGAGCTGTTTTTT. Residues: CASSIAGGPGELFF. The chain employs TRBV19 and TRBJ2-2; 9 bases line up with TRBD2. The germline gives CDR1 LNHDA, CDR2 SQIVND (reference sequence). V dropped 3 bases and J dropped 6; count of bases not matched to a gene: 2. The CDR3 consists of 14 residues.

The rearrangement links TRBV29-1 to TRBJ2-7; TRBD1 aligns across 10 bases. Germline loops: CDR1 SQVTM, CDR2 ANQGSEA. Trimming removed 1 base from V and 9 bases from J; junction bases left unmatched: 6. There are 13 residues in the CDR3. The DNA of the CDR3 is TGCAGCGTTGAAGCGGACAGGGGGAGAGTGCAGTACTTC. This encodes CSVEADRGRVQYF.